These T cell receptor beta chains were read from a single sample in a study of T cells in tuberculosis. Clones were read by immunoSEQ multiplex PCR, and TCRdb kept only the in-frame ones, dropping some. The data show about 30,000 clones, about 92% seen once. Sequenced here: PBMCs, sampled at tuberculosis diagnosis. The receptors stem from an adult with tuberculosis. CDR3s include the opening cysteine and the closing phenylalanine or tryptophan. D genes are given only for firm matches. The listing skips clone size in some rows; elsewhere it reads once, few, many or a size class.

>TRBJ1-5|-|15|TRBD1|TRBV19
TGTGCCAGTAGTAGGGACAGTAGGGACAATCAGCCCCAGCATTTT
CASSRDSRDNQPQHF
>TRBJ1-1|-|16|TRBD1|TRBV28
TGTGCCAGCAGTTTGGGACAGGGGCGGATAAACACTGAAGCTTTCTTT
CASSLGQGRINTEAFF
>TRBJ1-1|-|14|-|TRBV7-8
TGTGCCAGCAGCTTAGGGCAGGGCAACACTGAAGCTTTCTTT
CASSLGQGNTEAFF
>TRBJ2-7|-|14|TRBD1|TRBV27
TGTGCCAGCAGGGGGACAGGGAGCTCCTACGAGCAGTACTTC
CASRGTGSSYEQYF
>TRBJ2-7|-|12|-|TRBV5-1
TGCGCCAGCAGCTTACAGGGAAACGAGCAGTACTTC
CASSLQGNEQYF
>TRBJ2-7|-|11|-|TRBV29-1
TGCAGCGTTGCCAGAGGATCCGAGCAGTACTTC
CSVARGSEQYF
>TRBJ2-5|-|15|TRBD2|TRBV7-8
TGTGCCAGCAGCTCGACTAGCGCCCTCAGGGAGACCCAGTACTTC
CASSSTSALRETQYF
>TRBJ2-1|once|17|-|TRBV11-2
TGTGCCAGCAGCTTAGATCCACTTAGCCTGACGGACAATGAGCAGTTCTTC
CASSLDPLSLTDNEQFF
>TRBJ1-1|once|16|-|TRBV7-9
TGTGCCAGCAGCCCATGCTATCGGGTGCAGAACACTGAAGCTTTCTTT
CASSPCYRVQNTEAFF
>TRBJ2-2|-|15|-|TRBV2
TGTGCCAGCAGTGAGGACTACCCCCAATCACGGGAGCTGTTTTTT
CASSEDYPQSRELFF
>TRBJ1-1|-|16|-|TRBV10-3
TGTGCCATCAGTGAGTCCCCGGTGGTGATGAACACTGAAGCTTTCTTT
CAISESPVVMNTEAFF
>TRBJ2-1|once|15|-|TRBV27
TGTGCCAGCAGTTTATGGGGTCCGGAAGGGGATGAGCAGTTCTTC
CASSLWGPEGDEQFF
>TRBJ2-7|once|13|TRBD1|TRBV10-1
TGCGCCAGCAGTGAGAGGACAGGGTTTGAGCAGTACTTC
CASSERTGFEQYF
>TRBJ2-7|-|14|TRBD1|TRBV27
TGTGCCAGCAGCCAACGGGACAGACCTTGGGAGCAGTACTTC
CASSQRDRPWEQYF